The clone carrying this TCR beta chain was seen a few times. Its antigen is not known. Indicated time point: newly diagnosed GD, antithyroid drugs for less than 3 months. RNA extracted from PBMCs served as the sequencing template. Building the TCR beta libraries relied on iRepertoire HTBI primers, and CDR3 regions underwent Arm-PCR. TCRdb reprocessed the multiplex PCR reads with MiXCR, giving one entry per CDR3 protein. The sample has some 490,000 distinct CDR3 sequences, approximately 12% seen once. Germline V lookup: CDR1 SGHRS, CDR2 YFSETQ. With 4 bases removed from V and 6 bases from J, the gap between germline ends came to 13 bases. The CDR3 runs 14 residues. These data originate in a study of regulatory T cells in long-lasting Graves disease. Study results and caveats: Examination was confined to peripheral blood, excluding thyroid tissue.

The sample was also reused in another study, on T cells in Graves' hyperthyroidism and ophthalmopathy. That report adds: Uncontrolled infection, other autoimmune disease, pregnancy or lactation barred patients from enrollment. TCR CDR3 underwent first-round RT-PCR with the HTBI primer set.

Sequencing was performed on peripheral blood mononuclear cells (PBMCs), taken at new diagnosis, from a patient treated with antithyroid drugs. The TCR comes from a woman in her twenties or thirties with Graves disease. The chain links TRBV5-1 to TRBJ2-2, with D hard to call. The CDR3 nucleotides are TGCGCCAGCAGCCGCAACAGAGCAGCCGGGGAGCTGTTTTTT. Translated, it gives CASSRNRAAGELFF.